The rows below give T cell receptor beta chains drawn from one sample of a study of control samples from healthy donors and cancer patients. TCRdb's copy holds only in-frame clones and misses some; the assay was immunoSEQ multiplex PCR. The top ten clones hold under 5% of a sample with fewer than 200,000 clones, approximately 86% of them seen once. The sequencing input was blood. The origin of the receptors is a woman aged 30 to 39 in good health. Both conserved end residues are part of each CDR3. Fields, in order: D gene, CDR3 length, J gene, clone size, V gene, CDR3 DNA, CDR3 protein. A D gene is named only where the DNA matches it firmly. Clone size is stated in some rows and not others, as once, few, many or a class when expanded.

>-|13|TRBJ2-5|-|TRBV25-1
TGTGCCAGCAGTCGGCGGGAACAAGAGACCCAGTACTTC
CASSRREQETQYF
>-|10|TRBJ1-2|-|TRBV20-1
TGCAGTACCACAGATTATGGCTACACCTTC
CSTTDYGYTF
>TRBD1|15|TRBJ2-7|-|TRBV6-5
TGTGCCAGCAGTCTGACCGGGACAGGCAACTACGAGCAGTACTTC
CASSLTGTGNYEQYF
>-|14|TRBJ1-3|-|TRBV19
TGTGCCAGTAGTCCTCCAGGGGCCCTCCACACCATATATTTT
CASSPPGALHTIYF
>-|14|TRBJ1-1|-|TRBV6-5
TGTGCCAGCACCGTAGGGGTGGGGGGACATGAAGCTTTCTTT
CASTVGVGGHEAFF
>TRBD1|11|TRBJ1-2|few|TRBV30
TGTGCGGCGGACAGGGGGCTCGGCTACACCTTC
CAADRGLGYTF
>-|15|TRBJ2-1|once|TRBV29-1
TGCAGCGTTGAAGATGGGCAGGTTCCCTACAATGAGCAGTTCTTC
CSVEDGQVPYNEQFF
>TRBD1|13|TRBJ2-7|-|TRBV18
TGTGCCAGCTCACCCGACAGGGTCCACGAGCAGTACTTC
CASSPDRVHEQYF
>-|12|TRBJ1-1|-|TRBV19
TGTGCCAGTAGTATAGCTAGGACTGAAGCTTTCTTT
CASSIARTEAFF
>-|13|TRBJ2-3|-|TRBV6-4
TGTGCCAGCAGTACCCAGGACGGCAATACGCAGTATTTT
CASSTQDGNTQYF
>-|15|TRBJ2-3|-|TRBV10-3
TGTGCCATCAGTGCCCCAACAGGTCCCTCAGATACGCAGTATTTT
CAISAPTGPSDTQYF
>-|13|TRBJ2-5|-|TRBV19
TGTGCCAGTAGTTTCGGACTTCAAGAGACCCAGTACTTC
CASSFGLQETQYF
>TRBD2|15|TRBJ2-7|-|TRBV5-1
TGCGCCAGCAGCTTTATTAGCGGGAACTCCTACGAGCAGTACTTC
CASSFISGNSYEQYF
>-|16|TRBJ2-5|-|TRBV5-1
TGCGCCAGCAGCTTGGCCCCGGGGCCGTCCAAAGAGACCCAGTACTTC
CASSLAPGPSKETQYF
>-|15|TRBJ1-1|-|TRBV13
TGTGCCAGCAGCTTAGAGCAGGGGAGCAATACTGAAGCTTTCTTT
CASSLEQGSNTEAFF
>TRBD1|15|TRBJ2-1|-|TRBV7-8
TGTGCCAGCAGCCGAGACAGGGGGCCGTACAATGAGCAGTTCTTC
CASSRDRGPYNEQFF
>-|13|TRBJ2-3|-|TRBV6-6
TGTGCCAGCAGACCCTCTAGCGCAGATACGCAGTATTTT
CASRPSSADTQYF
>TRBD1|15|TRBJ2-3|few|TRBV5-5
TGTGCCAGCAGCGGTTCACAGGGGGCCCCAGATACGCAGTATTTT
CASSGSQGAPDTQYF
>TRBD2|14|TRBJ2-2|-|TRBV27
TGTGCCAGCAAGCGGGAGCCGTGGCCCGGGGAGCTGTTTTTT
CASKREPWPGELFF
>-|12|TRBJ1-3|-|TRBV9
TGTGCCAGCAGCGTATCCACCGGGGGCCTATATTTT
CASSVSTGGLYF
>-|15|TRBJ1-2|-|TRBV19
TGTGCCAGTAGTATAGGTTCAGGTCCTCTGGATGGCTACACCTTC
CASSIGSGPLDGYTF
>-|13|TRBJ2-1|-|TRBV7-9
TGTGCCAGCAGCTTTAGGGCTAATAATGAGCAGTTCTTC
CASSFRANNEQFF
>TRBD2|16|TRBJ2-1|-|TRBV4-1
TGCGCCAGCAGCCAAGGCCTAGCGGGGGTCCCTAATGAGCAGTTCTTC
CASSQGLAGVPNEQFF
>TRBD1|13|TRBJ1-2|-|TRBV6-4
TGTGCCAGCAGGAGGGGACAGGGCTATGGCTACACCTTC
CASRRGQGYGYTF
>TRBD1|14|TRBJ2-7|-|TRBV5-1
TGCGCCAGCAGCTTCCGGGACAGTGGGGACGAGCAGTACTTC
CASSFRDSGDEQYF
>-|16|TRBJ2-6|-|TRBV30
TGTGCCAGGGAGGGGGGCAACCCTACTGGGGCCAACGTCCTGACTTTC
CAREGGNPTGANVLTF
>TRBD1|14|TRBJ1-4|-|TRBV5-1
TGCGCCAGCAGCTTGCAGGGACAGGGCGAAAAACTGTTTTTT
CASSLQGQGEKLFF
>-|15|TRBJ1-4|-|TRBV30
TGTGCCTGGAGTGTCCGGGGGAGAGCTAATGAAAAACTGTTTTTT
CAWSVRGRANEKLFF
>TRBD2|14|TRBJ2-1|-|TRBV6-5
TGTGCCAGCAGTTACTCGACGACGGGGGGTGAGCAGTTCTTC
CASSYSTTGGEQFF
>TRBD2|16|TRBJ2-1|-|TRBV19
TGTGCCAGTAGTCCTCACACAGGACTAGCGCGGGGTGAGCAGTTCTTC
CASSPHTGLARGEQFF
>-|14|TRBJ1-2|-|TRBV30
TGTGCCTGGAGTGTATTTCGGACAAACTATGGCTACACCTTC
CAWSVFRTNYGYTF
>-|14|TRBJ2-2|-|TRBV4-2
TGTGCCAGCAGCCAAGATCCAGGAAACGGGGAGCTGTTTTTT
CASSQDPGNGELFF
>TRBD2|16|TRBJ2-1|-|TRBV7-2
TGTGCCAGCAGCTTAGGTCTCGGGACTAGTAGCGATGAGCAGTTCTTC
CASSLGLGTSSDEQFF
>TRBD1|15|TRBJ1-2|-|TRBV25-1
TGTGCCAGCAGGAGGCGGGGACAGGGGGCCGGAGGCTACACCTTC
CASRRRGQGAGGYTF
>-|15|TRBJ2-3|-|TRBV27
TGTGCCAGCAGTCATCCGCCGGGGAGGACAGATACGCAGTATTTT
CASSHPPGRTDTQYF
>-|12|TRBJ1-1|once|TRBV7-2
TGTGCCAGCAGCTTAGAGAGGGTCGGGGCTTTCTTT
CASSLERVGAFF
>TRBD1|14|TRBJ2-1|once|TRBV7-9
TGTGCCAGCAGCCCAGGGACAGGGACTCATGAGCAGTTCTTC
CASSPGTGTHEQFF
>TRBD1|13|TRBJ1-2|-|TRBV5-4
TGTGCCAGCAATCGAGAGGGACAGGGGAGCTACACCTTC
CASNREGQGSYTF
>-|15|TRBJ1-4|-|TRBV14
TGTGCCAGCAGCCAAGACTTTGGCTATAGGGAAAAACTGTTTTTT
CASSQDFGYREKLFF
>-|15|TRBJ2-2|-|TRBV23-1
TGCGCCAGCAGTCTCCAGGGCCTCACCGGCGGGGAGCTGTTTTTT
CASSLQGLTGGELFF
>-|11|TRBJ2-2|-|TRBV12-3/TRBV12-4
TGTGCCGGTCGCGGGGCCGGGGAGCTGTTTTTT
CAGRGAGELFF
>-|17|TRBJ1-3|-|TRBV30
TGTGCCTGGGGCATATTCAAAAGGGCCACCTCTGGAAACACCATATATTTT
CAWGIFKRATSGNTIYF
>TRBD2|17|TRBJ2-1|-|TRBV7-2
TGTGCCAGCAGCTTAACGTCCGGGACTAGCGGGGGGGATGAGCAGTTCTTC
CASSLTSGTSGGDEQFF
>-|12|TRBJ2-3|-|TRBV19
TGTGCCAGTAGTTCCCGGGCAGATACGCAGTATTTT
CASSSRADTQYF
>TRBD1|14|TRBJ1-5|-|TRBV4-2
TGTGCCAGCAGCCTCGGGACAGGGGGGCAGCCCCAGCATTTT
CASSLGTGGQPQHF
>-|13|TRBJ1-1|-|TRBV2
TGTGCCAGCAACACGAAGGAGGACACTGAAGCTTTCTTT
CASNTKEDTEAFF
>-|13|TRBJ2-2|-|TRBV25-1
TGTGCCACCACATCCGGGGGTAAGGGGGAGCTGTTTTTT
CATTSGGKGELFF
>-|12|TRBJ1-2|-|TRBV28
TGTGCCAGCAGCCTACGGACCTATGGCTACACCTTC
CASSLRTYGYTF
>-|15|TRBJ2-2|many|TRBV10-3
TGTGCCATCAGCTTAGGACAAGGGGGGACCGGGGAGCTGTTTTTT
CAISLGQGGTGELFF
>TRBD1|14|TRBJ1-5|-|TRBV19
TGTGCCAGCTGGGGACAGGGCGTCGGACAGCCCCAGCATTTT
CASWGQGVGQPQHF